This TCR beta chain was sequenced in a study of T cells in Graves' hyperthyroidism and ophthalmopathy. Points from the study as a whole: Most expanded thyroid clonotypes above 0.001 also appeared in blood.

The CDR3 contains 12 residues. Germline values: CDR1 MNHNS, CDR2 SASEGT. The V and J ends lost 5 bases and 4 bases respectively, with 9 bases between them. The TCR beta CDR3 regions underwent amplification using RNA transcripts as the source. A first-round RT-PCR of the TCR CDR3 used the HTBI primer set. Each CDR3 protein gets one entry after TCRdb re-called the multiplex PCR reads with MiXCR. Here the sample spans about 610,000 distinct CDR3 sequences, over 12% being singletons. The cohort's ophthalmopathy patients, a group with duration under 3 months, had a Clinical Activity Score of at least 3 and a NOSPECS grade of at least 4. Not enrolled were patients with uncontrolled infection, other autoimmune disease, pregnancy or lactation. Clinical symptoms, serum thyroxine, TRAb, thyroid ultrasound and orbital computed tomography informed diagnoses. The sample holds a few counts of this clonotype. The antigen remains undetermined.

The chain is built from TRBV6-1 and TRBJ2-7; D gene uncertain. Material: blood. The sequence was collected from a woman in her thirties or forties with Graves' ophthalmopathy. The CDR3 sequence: CASSRQMYEQYF. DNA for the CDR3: TGTGCCAGCAGTAGGCAGATGTACGAGCAGTACTTC.